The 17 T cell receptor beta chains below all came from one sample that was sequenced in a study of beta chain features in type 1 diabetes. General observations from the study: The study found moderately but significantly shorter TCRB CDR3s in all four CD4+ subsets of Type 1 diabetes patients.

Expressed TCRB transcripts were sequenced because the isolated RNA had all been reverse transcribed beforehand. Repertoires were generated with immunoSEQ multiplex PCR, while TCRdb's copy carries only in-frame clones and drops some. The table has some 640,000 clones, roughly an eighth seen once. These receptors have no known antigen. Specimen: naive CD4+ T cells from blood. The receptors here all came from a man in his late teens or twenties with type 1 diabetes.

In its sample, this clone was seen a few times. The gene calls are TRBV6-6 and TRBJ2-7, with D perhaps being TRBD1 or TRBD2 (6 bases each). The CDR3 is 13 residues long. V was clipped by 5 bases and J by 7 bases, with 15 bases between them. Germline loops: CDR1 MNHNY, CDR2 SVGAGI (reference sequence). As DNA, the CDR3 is TGTGCCAGCAGTCACCGACAAGGGGGGGAGCAGTACTTC. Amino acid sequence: CASSHRQGGEQYF.

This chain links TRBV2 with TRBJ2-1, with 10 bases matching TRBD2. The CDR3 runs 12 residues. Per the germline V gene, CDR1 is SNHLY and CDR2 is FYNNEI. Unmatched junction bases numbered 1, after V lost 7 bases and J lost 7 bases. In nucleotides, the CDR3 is TGTGCCAGCAAGACTAGCGGGAATGAGCAGTTCTTC. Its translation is CASKTSGNEQFF.

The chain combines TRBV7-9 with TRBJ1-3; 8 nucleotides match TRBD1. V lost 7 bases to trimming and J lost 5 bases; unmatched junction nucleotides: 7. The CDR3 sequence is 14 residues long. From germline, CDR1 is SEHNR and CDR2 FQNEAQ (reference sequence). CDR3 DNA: TGTGCCAGCACTGGCGGGGACAGGAGAAACACCATATATTTT. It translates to CASTGGDRRNTIYF.

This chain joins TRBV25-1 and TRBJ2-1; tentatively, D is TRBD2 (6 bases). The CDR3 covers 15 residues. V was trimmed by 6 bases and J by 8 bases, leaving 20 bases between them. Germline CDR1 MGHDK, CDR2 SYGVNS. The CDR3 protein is CASRAALAEEDEQFF. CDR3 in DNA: TGTGCCAGCAGGGCTGCACTAGCCGAGGAGGATGAGCAGTTCTTC.

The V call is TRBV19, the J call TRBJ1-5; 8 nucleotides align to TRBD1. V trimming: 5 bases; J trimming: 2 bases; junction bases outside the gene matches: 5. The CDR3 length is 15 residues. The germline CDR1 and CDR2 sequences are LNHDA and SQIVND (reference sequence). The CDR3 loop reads CASSRQGNGNQPQHF. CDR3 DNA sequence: TGTGCCAGTAGTCGACAGGGGAACGGCAATCAGCCCCAGCATTTT.

CDR3 in DNA: TGTGCCAGCAGTTCACATCCTGGGACAGGGACTAACTATGGCTACACCTTC. Its translation is CASSSHPGTGTNYGYTF. V usage is TRBV28 and J usage is TRBJ1-2; 9 bases agree with TRBD1. The CDR3 contains 17 residues. V dropped 4 bases and J dropped 0; count of bases not matched to a gene: 9. CDR1 and CDR2 from the germline V gene are MDHEN and SYDVKM.

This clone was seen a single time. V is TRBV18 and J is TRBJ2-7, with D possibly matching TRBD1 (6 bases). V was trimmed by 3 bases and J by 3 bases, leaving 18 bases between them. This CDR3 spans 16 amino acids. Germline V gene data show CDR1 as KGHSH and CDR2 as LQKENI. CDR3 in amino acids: CASSPSQNRVFYEQYF. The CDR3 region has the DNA TGTGCCAGCTCACCGTCACAGAACAGGGTGTTCTACGAGCAGTACTTC.

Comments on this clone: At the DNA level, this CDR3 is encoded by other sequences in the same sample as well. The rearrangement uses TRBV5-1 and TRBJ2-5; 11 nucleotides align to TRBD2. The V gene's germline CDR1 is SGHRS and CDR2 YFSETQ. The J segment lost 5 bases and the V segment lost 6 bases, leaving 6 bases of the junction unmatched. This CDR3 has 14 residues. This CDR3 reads CASTLAGAGETQYF. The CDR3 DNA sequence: TGCGCCAGCACACTAGCGGGAGCAGGGGAGACCCAGTACTTC.

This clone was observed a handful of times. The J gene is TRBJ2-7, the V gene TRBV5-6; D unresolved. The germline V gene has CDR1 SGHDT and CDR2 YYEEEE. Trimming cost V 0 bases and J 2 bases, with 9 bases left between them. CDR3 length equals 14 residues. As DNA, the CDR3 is TGTGCCAGCAGCTTGGTCAAAAACCCCTACGAGCAGTACTTC. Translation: CASSLVKNPYEQYF.

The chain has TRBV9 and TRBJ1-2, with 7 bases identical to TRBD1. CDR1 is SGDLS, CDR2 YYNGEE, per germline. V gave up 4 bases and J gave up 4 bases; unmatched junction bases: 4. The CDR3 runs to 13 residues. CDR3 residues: CASSSDRVYGYTF. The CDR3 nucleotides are TGTGCCAGCAGCTCAGACAGGGTCTATGGCTACACCTTC.

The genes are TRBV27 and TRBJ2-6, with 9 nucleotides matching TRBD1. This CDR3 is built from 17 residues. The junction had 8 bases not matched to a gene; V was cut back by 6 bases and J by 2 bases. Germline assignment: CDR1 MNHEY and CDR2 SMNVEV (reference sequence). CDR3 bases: TGTGCCAGCAGGGACAGGGGAATGGTCCCTGGGGCCAACGTCCTGACTTTC. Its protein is CASRDRGMVPGANVLTF.

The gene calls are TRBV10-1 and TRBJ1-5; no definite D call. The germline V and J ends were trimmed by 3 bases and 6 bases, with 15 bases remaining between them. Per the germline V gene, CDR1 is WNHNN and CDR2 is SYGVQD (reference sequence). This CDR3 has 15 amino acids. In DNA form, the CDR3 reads TGCGCCAGCAGTGACAGCGGGGTTCCGGGTCAGCCCCAGCATTTT. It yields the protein CASSDSGVPGQPQHF.

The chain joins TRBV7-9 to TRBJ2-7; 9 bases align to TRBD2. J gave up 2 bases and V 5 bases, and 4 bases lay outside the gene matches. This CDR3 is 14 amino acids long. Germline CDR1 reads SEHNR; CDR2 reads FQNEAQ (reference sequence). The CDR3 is CASSLSGSPYEQYF. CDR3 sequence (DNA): TGTGCCAGCAGCCTTAGCGGGAGTCCCTACGAGCAGTACTTC.

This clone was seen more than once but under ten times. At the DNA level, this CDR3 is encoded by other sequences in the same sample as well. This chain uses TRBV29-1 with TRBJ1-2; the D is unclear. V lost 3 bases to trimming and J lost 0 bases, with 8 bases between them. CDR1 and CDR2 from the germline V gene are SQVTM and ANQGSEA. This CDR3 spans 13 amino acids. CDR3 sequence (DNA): TGCAGCGTTGATAGAGGGTCTAACTATGGCTACACCTTC. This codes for CSVDRGSNYGYTF.

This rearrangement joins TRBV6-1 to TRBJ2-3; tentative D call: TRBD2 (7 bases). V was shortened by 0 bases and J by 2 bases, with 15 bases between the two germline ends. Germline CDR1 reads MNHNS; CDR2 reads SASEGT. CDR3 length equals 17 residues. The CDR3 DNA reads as TGTGCCAGCAGTGAAGCGAGGGCGGGGGCTTTCACAGATACGCAGTATTTT. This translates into CASSEARAGAFTDTQYF.

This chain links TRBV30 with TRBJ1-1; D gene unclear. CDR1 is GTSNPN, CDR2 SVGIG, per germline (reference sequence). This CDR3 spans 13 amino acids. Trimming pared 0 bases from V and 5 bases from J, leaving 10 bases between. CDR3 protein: CAWSVGDPTEAFF. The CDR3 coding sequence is TGTGCCTGGAGTGTCGGAGACCCAACTGAAGCTTTCTTT.

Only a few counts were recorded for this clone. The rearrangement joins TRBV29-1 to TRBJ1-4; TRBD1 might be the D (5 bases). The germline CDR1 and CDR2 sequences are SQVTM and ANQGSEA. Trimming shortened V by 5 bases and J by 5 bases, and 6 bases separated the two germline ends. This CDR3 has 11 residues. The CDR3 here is CSVQGNEKLFF. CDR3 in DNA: TGCAGCGTTCAGGGAAATGAAAAACTGTTTTTT.